This is a list of T cell receptor beta chains from one sample in a study of cytomegalovirus exposure and HLA in healthy donors. Generated by immunoSEQ multiplex PCR, the TCRdb table keeps only in-frame clones and is missing some. Of fewer than 90,000 clones listed, around two thirds were seen once; the top ten hold roughly 9.8%. Specimen: PBMCs. Receptors originate from a woman between 50 and 59 years old in good health and CMV-seropositive. The CDR3 runs from the conserved cysteine through the conserved F or W. Fields, in order: clone size, J gene, V gene, CDR3 protein. For some rows the clone size is stated as once, few or many, or as a class when expanded; others skip it.

>NA|TRBJ1-2|TRBV2
CASRQGRGYGYTF
>NA|TRBJ1-4|TRBV25-1
CASSELGHEKLFF
>NA|TRBJ2-3|TRBV10-3
CAISAGRQGSDTQYF
>NA|TRBJ2-2|TRBV10-1
CASSDPGTYTGELFF
>NA|TRBJ1-2|TRBV6-5
CASSPTKTYGYTF
>few|TRBJ1-4|TRBV19
CASSPWDRGEKLFF
>few|TRBJ1-4|TRBV7-8
CASSLGQGGTNEKLFF
>few|TRBJ2-2|TRBV5-4
CASSFLRGAGPSGELFF
>few|TRBJ1-2|TRBV19
CASSMLDRAYGYTF
>NA|TRBJ2-2|TRBV7-2
CASSGQGGTGELFF
>NA|TRBJ1-4|TRBV5-1
CASSDQVAGEKLFF
>NA|TRBJ2-3|TRBV29-1
CSVPEYDRNTQYF
>few|TRBJ1-4|TRBV5-1
CASSLSGVDEKLFF
>NA|TRBJ1-2|TRBV28
CASSLQGPYGYTF
>NA|TRBJ1-1|TRBV11-2
CASSLTPSRATEAFF
>NA|TRBJ1-1|TRBV2
CASSAQVGAGTEAFF
>once|TRBJ2-6|TRBV11-1
CASSRSDGGLGANVLTF
>NA|TRBJ2-5|TRBV28
CASIWSGGYETQYF
>NA|TRBJ1-3|TRBV21-1
CASNDSSGNTIYF
>few|TRBJ2-2|TRBV7-6
CASSLTGSKNGELFF
>NA|TRBJ1-5|TRBV27
CASSRQGDQPQHF
>few|TRBJ1-2|TRBV7-2
CASSLQGGGFNYGYTF
>few|TRBJ2-2|TRBV4-3
CASSRWQEGTGELFF
>few|TRBJ2-5|TRBV11-2
CASSLAGGALETQYF
>NA|TRBJ2-1|TRBV11-3
CASSTSGGYRNEQFF
>NA|TRBJ1-5|TRBV5-1
CASSTGGGSNQPQHF
>few|TRBJ2-1|TRBV27
CASSSTRSEQFF
>NA|TRBJ1-3|TRBV6-5
CASSYGGEPGNTIYF
>NA|TRBJ2-3|TRBV29-1
CSVTPTLAGIGTDTQYF
>NA|TRBJ1-5|TRBV6-1
CASSDWTVSNQPQHF
>NA|TRBJ2-5|TRBV5-1
CASSPQAGGGETQYF
>NA|TRBJ2-7|TRBV5-4
CASSSGSPLYEQYF
>once|TRBJ2-5|TRBV19
CASSVRETQYF
>NA|NA|TRBV28
CASSYHRGTSGRNRYEQYF
>NA|TRBJ2-7|TRBV28
CASSLRDRVSYEQYF
>NA|TRBJ2-7|TRBV9
CASSISSGNPYEQYF
>few|TRBJ2-7|TRBV6-5
CASSLGQHYEQYF
>NA|TRBJ2-1|TRBV9
CASSPQTSGSGEQFF
>NA|TRBJ2-7|TRBV4-3
CASSQDFRGVYYEQYF
>NA|TRBJ1-5|TRBV27
CASSMTGGGSNQPQHF
>NA|TRBJ2-3|TRBV21-1
CASSGGQGETDTQYF
>NA|TRBJ1-4|TRBV6-5
CASSRGTGSEKLFF
>NA|TRBJ2-1|TRBV19
CATVDRSYNEQFF
>NA|TRBJ2-1|TRBV5-1
CASSVTPGQGWNEQFF
>NA|TRBJ2-5|TRBV10-3
CAISEQGAETQYF